The 32 T cell receptor beta chains listed next were all sequenced from one sample in a study of blood T cell repertoires in COVID-19. The data were produced by immunoSEQ multiplex PCR, yet TCRdb's version contains in-frame clones alone and is incomplete. This sample yields over 110,000 clones, of which 84% are seen a single time; roughly 3.9% belongs to the top ten. Input material: PBMCs or T cells enriched from blood (not recorded which). The receptor set was obtained from a man aged 50 or older in a cohort exposed to, infected with or recovered from COVID-19 (not recorded which).

This chain connects TRBV29-1 to TRBJ1-5, with 7 bases identical to TRBD1. The CDR3 is made up of 13 amino acids. The V segment lost 7 bases and the J segment 4 bases; nucleotides outside the gene matches: 7. Germline assignment: CDR1 SQVTM and CDR2 ANQGSEA. The CDR3 DNA reads as TGCAGCGCACAGGGACAGCCAAATCAGCCCCAGCATTTT. As protein: CSAQGQPNQPQHF.

The rearrangement uses TRBV28 and TRBJ2-3, with TRBD2 as a possible D gene (5 bases). The CDR3 runs 12 residues. Per germline, CDR1 MDHEN and CDR2 SYDVKM. The germline V and J ends were trimmed by 9 bases and 5 bases, with 12 bases remaining between them. The DNA for the CDR3 is TGTGCCAGTTTAACCCGGGGAGATACGCAGTATTTT. This codes for CASLTRGDTQYF.

This clone occurred a few times. The chain is built from TRBV27 and TRBJ1-2; 8 nucleotides align to TRBD1. The germline V gene encodes CDR1 MNHEY and CDR2 SMNVEV (reference sequence). Losses at the gene ends were 5 bases for V and 5 bases for J; bases not matched to a gene: 4. This CDR3 comprises 13 residues. DNA for the CDR3: TGTGCCAGCAGTCTCACAGGGGGGTATGGCTACACCTTC. The encoded protein is CASSLTGGYGYTF.

This rearrangement joins TRBV4-3 to TRBJ2-1; 7 bases agree with TRBD2. This CDR3 is built from 13 residues. Looked up from germline, CDR1 is LGHNA and CDR2 is YSLEER. The J segment lost 8 bases and the V segment lost 3 bases, leaving 4 bases of the junction unmatched. The CDR3 nucleotides are TGCGCCAGCAGCCACGGGGGGATGTATGAGCAGTTCTTC. The encoded protein is CASSHGGMYEQFF.

This clone was picked up one time. J is TRBJ1-5 and V is TRBV27, with D tentatively TRBD1 (5 bases). Per germline, CDR1 MNHEY and CDR2 SMNVEV (reference sequence). The CDR3 is 14 residues long. The ends were cut back, 2 bases at V and 6 bases at J, with 11 bases in the middle. CDR3 sequence reads: CASSLADGGQPQHF. CDR3 bases: TGTGCCAGCAGTTTAGCGGACGGGGGTCAGCCCCAGCATTTT.

This clone was seen only a few times. This rearrangement joins TRBV5-1 to TRBJ1-2; D gene ambiguous. The CDR3 covers 14 residues. Germline CDR1 reads SGHRS; CDR2 reads YFSETQ. The V end was cut by 0 bases, the J end by 4 bases, with 10 bases between. CDR3 sequence: CASSLGGQLYGYTF. The CDR3 nucleotides read TGCGCCAGCAGCTTGGGCGGCCAACTCTATGGCTACACCTTC.

The chain couples TRBV12-5 to TRBJ1-1; D possibly corresponds to TRBD1 (5 bases). Germline values: CDR1 LGHNT, CDR2 FRNRAP. This CDR3 spans 13 amino acids. Deletions cut 6 bases from V and 3 bases from J, with 11 bases between. CDR3: CASGLTEDTEAFF. DNA for the CDR3: TGTGCTAGTGGCCTGACAGAGGACACTGAAGCTTTCTTT.

The chain links TRBV7-8 to TRBJ1-1; D ambiguous. The germline V gene encodes CDR1 SGHVS and CDR2 FQNEAQ. This CDR3 has 13 residues. V was shortened by 5 bases and J by 11 bases, with 18 bases between the two germline ends. The CDR3 coding sequence is TGTGCCAGCAGCGACCGGGTCCTGCTCCAGGCTTTCTTT. This gives the protein CASSDRVLLQAFF.

V usage is TRBV6-5 and J usage is TRBJ2-2; perhaps TRBD1 as D (7 bases). Germline V gives CDR1 MNHEY, CDR2 SVGAGI. V was clipped by 6 bases and J by 4 bases, with 12 bases between them. This CDR3 contains 14 residues. The CDR3, as DNA: TGTGCCAGCAGGGAGGGGACAGTCACCGGGGAGCTGTTTTTT. Translating gives CASREGTVTGELFF.

In this sample, this clone turned up a few times. This sequence joins TRBV6-5 and TRBJ1-5; 9 positions match TRBD1. This CDR3 region has 15 residues. Losses at the gene ends were 6 bases for V and 7 bases for J; bases not matched to a gene: 10. In germline, CDR1 is MNHEY, CDR2 SVGAGI. CDR3 in amino acids: CASSPGQGFRQPQHF. In nucleotides, the CDR3 is TGTGCCAGCAGCCCGGGACAGGGTTTTAGACAGCCCCAGCATTTT.

This clone was observed a single time. The gene calls are TRBV3-1 (or the pseudogene TRBV3-2) and TRBJ2-1; a weak D match, TRBD2 (5 bases). Germline CDR1 and CDR2: LGHDT and YNNKEL (reference sequence). Trimming pared 3 bases from V and 6 bases from J, leaving 15 bases between. This CDR3 is built from 15 residues. In nucleotides, the CDR3 is TGTGCCAGCAGCCACGTCGGGAATTCGTTCAATGAGCAGTTCTTC. Translating gives CASSHVGNSFNEQFF.

V gene TRBV13 combines with J gene TRBJ2-3; D call uncertain. Trimming pared 5 bases from V and 8 bases from J, leaving 8 bases between. In germline, CDR1 is PRHDT, CDR2 FYEKMQ (reference sequence). CDR3 length equals 11 residues. In DNA, the CDR3 is TGTGCCAGCAGCCTCTCTCTTACGCAGTATTTT. As protein: CASSLSLTQYF.

The chain joins TRBV19 to TRBJ1-1; TRBD1 might be the D (6 bases). The CDR3 extends over 13 amino acids. The ends were cut back, 5 bases at V and 5 bases at J, with 12 bases in the middle. CDR1 LNHDA and CDR2 SQIVND come from the germline V gene (reference sequence). CDR3 DNA sequence: TGTGCCAGTAGTGGGGGCGTAGGGACTGAAGCTTTCTTT. Its protein product is CASSGGVGTEAFF.

The rearrangement joins TRBV19 to TRBJ2-5, with 9 bases identical to TRBD2. The germline V gene has CDR1 LNHDA and CDR2 SQIVND (reference sequence). J gave up 4 bases and V 6 bases, and 6 bases lay outside the gene matches. This CDR3 has 14 residues. The CDR3 region has the DNA TGTGCCAGTAGGACGACTAGCGGAGGAGAGACCCAGTACTTC. It yields the protein CASRTTSGGETQYF. Combining the CDR3 with reference TRBV19 and TRBJ2-5 gives the whole variable domain DGGITQSPKYLFRKEGQNVTLSCEQNLNHDAMYWYRQDPGQGLRLIYYSQIVNDFQKGDIAEGYSVSREKKESFPLTVTSAQKNPTAFYLCASRTTSGGETQYFGPGTRLLVL.

This rearrangement joins TRBV9 to TRBJ2-7, with a weak D call TRBD2 (5 bases). Per the germline V gene, CDR1 is SGDLS and CDR2 is YYNGEE. The germline V and J ends were trimmed by 3 bases and 5 bases, with 15 bases remaining between them. CDR3 size: 14 residues. CDR3 coding DNA: TGTGCCAGCAGCGGCGGGCTTACTCCCGACGAGCAGTACTTC. This translates into CASSGGLTPDEQYF.

The chain has TRBV4-1 and TRBJ1-5; TRBD1 matches at 9 bases. J was trimmed by 6 bases and V by 0 bases; bases with no gene match: 6. The germline V gene encodes CDR1 MGHRA and CDR2 YSYEKL. The CDR3 sequence is 16 residues long. The CDR3, as DNA: TGCGCCAGCAGCCAAGAACAGGGGGCCAACGTTCAGCCCCAGCATTTT. Translated, it gives CASSQEQGANVQPQHF.

The chain links TRBV5-1 to TRBJ2-2, with 7 nucleotides matching TRBD2. V was pared by 1 base and J by 2 bases, with 5 bases of the junction left unmatched. This CDR3 region has 16 residues. Germline loops: CDR1 SGHRS, CDR2 YFSETQ. The CDR3 protein is CASSLLASGNTGELFF. The CDR3 DNA follows: TGCGCCAGCAGCTTGTTGGCTAGCGGAAACACCGGGGAGCTGTTTTTT. Looking up the rest from reference TRBV5-1 and TRBJ2-2 gives the full variable domain: KAGVTQTPRYLIKTRGQQVTLSCSPISGHRSVSWYQQTPGQGLQFLFEYFSETQRNKGNFPGRFSGRQFSNSRSEMNVSTLELGDSALYLCASSLLASGNTGELFFGEGSRLTVL.

The chain carries TRBV6-6 and TRBJ1-1, with D uncertain. The germline CDR1 and CDR2 sequences are MNHNY and SVGAGI (reference sequence). Trimming left V 5 bases short and J 5 bases short, with 12 bases between. This CDR3 region has 13 residues. CDR3 sequence reads: CASSLGAGTEAFF. As DNA, the CDR3 is TGTGCCAGCAGTCTCGGAGCGGGTACTGAAGCTTTCTTT.

The chain combines TRBV30 with TRBJ1-5; the D is unclear. The CDR3 runs to 14 residues. The germline gives CDR1 GTSNPN, CDR2 SVGIG (reference sequence). Trimming pared 2 bases from V and 2 bases from J, leaving 10 bases between. CDR3 residues: CAWSTTTGNQPQHF. The CDR3 nucleotides are TGTGCCTGGAGTACTACAACGGGCAATCAGCCCCAGCATTTT.

V usage is TRBV10-2 and J usage is TRBJ1-6; TRBD1 might be the D (5 bases). V was trimmed by 3 bases and J by 7 bases, leaving 13 bases between them. The CDR3 is 15 residues long. Germline CDR1 is WSHSY and CDR2 is SAAADI. As DNA, the CDR3 is TGCGCCAGCAGTGATCCGCGGGGCCCGAATTCACCCCTCCACTTT. Its protein is CASSDPRGPNSPLHF.

This clone turned up a few times. The chain uses TRBV6-5 and TRBJ1-6; 8 bases fit TRBD1. The V segment lost 7 bases and the J segment 10 bases; nucleotides outside the gene matches: 12. This CDR3 is 15 amino acids long. Germline V gives CDR1 MNHEY, CDR2 SVGAGI. CDR3 nucleotides: TGTGCCAGCAAGCTCAATGCAGGACAGGGATCACCCCTCCACTTT. This codes for CASKLNAGQGSPLHF.

The chain recombines TRBV27 with TRBJ2-2; 7 positions agree with TRBD1. This CDR3 contains 13 residues. Germline loops: CDR1 MNHEY, CDR2 SMNVEV (reference sequence). The V gene end was trimmed by 8 bases and the J gene end by 7 bases; junction bases not matched to a gene: 7. The CDR3 sequence is CASSEQGSGELFF. Here the CDR3 DNA reads TGTGCCAGCTCGGAACAGGGGAGCGGGGAGCTGTTTTTT.

The rearrangement joins TRBV5-1 to TRBJ2-1; D possibly corresponds to TRBD2 (6 bases). The CDR3 consists of 14 residues. Germline CDR1 SGHRS, CDR2 YFSETQ. V was pared by 4 bases and J by 3 bases, with 11 bases between. CDR3 bases: TGCGCCAGCAGCCCTGGGACTTTCTACAATGAGCAGTTCTTC. Translation gives CASSPGTFYNEQFF.

The chain uses TRBV15 and TRBJ2-5; D is ambiguous. Germline-derived CDR1 and CDR2 are LNHNV and YYDKDF (reference sequence). V was cut by 6 bases and J by 2 bases, with 10 bases left in between. The CDR3 sequence is 13 residues long. CDR3: CATRESVQETQYF. As DNA, the CDR3 is TGTGCCACCAGGGAAAGCGTTCAAGAGACCCAGTACTTC. Filled out from reference TRBV15 and TRBJ2-5, the complete variable domain reads DAMVIQNPRYQVTQFGKPVTLSCSQTLNHNVMYWYQQKSSQAPKLLFHYYDKDFNNEADTPDNFQSRRPNTSFCFLDIRSPGLGDTAMYLCATRESVQETQYFGPGTRLLVL.

The V and J genes are TRBV7-2 and TRBJ2-7; unclear D gene. The CDR3 extends over 13 amino acids. V dropped 1 base and J dropped 1 base, with 5 bases sitting between them. Germline CDR1 reads SGHTA; CDR2 reads FQGNSA. The CDR3 DNA reads TGTGCCAGCAGCTTAGTAGAATCCTACGAGCAGTACTTC. Its translation: CASSLVESYEQYF.

V usage is TRBV7-9 and J usage is TRBJ1-2; 9 bases match TRBD1. V dropped 6 bases and J dropped 0; count of bases not matched to a gene: 5. The length of the CDR3 is 15 residues. The germline V gene has CDR1 SEHNR and CDR2 FQNEAQ (reference sequence). Here the CDR3 reads CASSLQGATNYGYTF. DNA of the CDR3: TGTGCCAGCAGTTTACAGGGGGCCACTAACTATGGCTACACCTTC.

This clone was seen once. The genes are TRBV4-1 and TRBJ2-7; D gene unclear. CDR3 size: 13 residues. Germline loops: CDR1 MGHRA, CDR2 YSYEKL. The germline V and J ends were trimmed by 3 bases and 2 bases, with 8 bases remaining between them. The CDR3, as DNA: TGCGCCAGCAGCCAGGGCGTTCCCTACGAGCAGTACTTC. Its protein is CASSQGVPYEQYF.

The chain carries TRBV7-9 and TRBJ1-3, with TRBD1 identical over 10 bases. V trimming: 3 bases; J trimming: 2 bases; junction bases outside the gene matches: 4. Germline CDR1 reads SEHNR; CDR2 reads FQNEAQ (reference sequence). CDR3 length: 16 amino acids. Here the CDR3 reads CASSFVTGGPGNTIYF. The DNA for the CDR3 is TGTGCCAGCAGCTTCGTGACAGGGGGCCCTGGAAACACCATATATTTT.

This chain links TRBV19 with TRBJ1-2; 8 bases are a match to TRBD1. The CDR3 has 14 residues. J lost 3 bases, V lost 6 bases, and 6 bases had no gene match. Germline CDR1 LNHDA, CDR2 SQIVND (reference sequence). CDR3 loop: CASSRTGTDYGYTF. Written as DNA, the CDR3 is TGTGCCAGTAGCAGGACAGGGACGGACTATGGCTACACCTTC.

V usage is TRBV12-3 or TRBV12-4 and J usage is TRBJ2-7; no firm D call. V was cut by 3 bases and J by 7 bases, with 13 bases left in between. The CDR3 spans 13 residues. The CDR3 region is CASSFDGKREQYF. The CDR3 nucleotides read TGTGCCAGCAGTTTTGATGGAAAGAGGGAGCAGTACTTC.

The chain joins TRBV5-4 to TRBJ2-7, with 12 bases that match TRBD2. CDR3 length: 15 amino acids. Per germline, CDR1 SGHNT and CDR2 YYREEE (reference sequence). The V segment lost 4 bases and the J segment 4 bases; nucleotides outside the gene matches: 6. The CDR3 nucleotides are TGTGCCAGCAGCGATCAGACTAGCGGGAGATACGAGCAGTACTTC. Translation gives CASSDQTSGRYEQYF.

The rearrangement links TRBV9 to TRBJ2-1, with 10 bases matching TRBD2. The germline V gene encodes CDR1 SGDLS and CDR2 YYNGEE. The CDR3 is 15 residues long. With V trimmed by 0 bases and J by 7 bases, 4 bases remained unmatched. CDR3: CASSVGSGRGNEQFF. In DNA form, the CDR3 reads TGTGCCAGCAGCGTAGGAAGCGGGAGGGGGAATGAGCAGTTCTTC.